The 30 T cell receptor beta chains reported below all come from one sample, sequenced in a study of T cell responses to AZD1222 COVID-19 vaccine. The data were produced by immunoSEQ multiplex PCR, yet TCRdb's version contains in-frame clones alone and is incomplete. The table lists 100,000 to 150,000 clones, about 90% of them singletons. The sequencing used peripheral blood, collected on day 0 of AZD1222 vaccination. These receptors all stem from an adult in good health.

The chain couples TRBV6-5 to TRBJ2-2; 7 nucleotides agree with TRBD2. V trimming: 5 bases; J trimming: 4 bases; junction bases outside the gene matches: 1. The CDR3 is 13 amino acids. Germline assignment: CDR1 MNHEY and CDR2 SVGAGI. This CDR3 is CASSPGGTGELFF. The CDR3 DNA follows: TGTGCCAGCAGTCCGGGGGGCACCGGGGAGCTGTTTTTT.

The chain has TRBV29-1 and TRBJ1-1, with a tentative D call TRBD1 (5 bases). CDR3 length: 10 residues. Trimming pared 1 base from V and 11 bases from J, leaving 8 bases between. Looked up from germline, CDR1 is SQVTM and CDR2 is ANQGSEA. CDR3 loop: CSVEGGTAFF. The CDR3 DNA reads TGCAGCGTTGAAGGCGGGACGGCTTTCTTT.

CDR3 loop: CASSNRDTSYEQYF. CDR3 bases: TGTGCCAGTAGTAACCGGGACACCTCCTACGAGCAGTACTTC. The V and J genes are TRBV19 and TRBJ2-7; D possibly corresponds to TRBD1 (6 bases). The germline CDR1 and CDR2 sequences are LNHDA and SQIVND (reference sequence). Trimming removed 4 bases from V and 0 bases from J, with 10 bases in between. This CDR3 is 14 amino acids long.

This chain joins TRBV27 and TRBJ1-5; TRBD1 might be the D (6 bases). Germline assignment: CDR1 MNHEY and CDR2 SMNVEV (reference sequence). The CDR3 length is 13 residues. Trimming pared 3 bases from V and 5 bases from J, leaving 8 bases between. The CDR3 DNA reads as TGTGCCAGCAGTTTGGGGGCAGATCAGCCCCAGCATTTT. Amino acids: CASSLGADQPQHF.

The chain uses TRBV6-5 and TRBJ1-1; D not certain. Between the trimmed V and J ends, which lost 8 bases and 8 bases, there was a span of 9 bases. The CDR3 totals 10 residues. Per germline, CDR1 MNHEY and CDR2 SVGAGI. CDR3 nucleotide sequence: TGTGCCAGCGGGGAGGTAGAAGCTTTCTTT. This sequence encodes CASGEVEAFF.

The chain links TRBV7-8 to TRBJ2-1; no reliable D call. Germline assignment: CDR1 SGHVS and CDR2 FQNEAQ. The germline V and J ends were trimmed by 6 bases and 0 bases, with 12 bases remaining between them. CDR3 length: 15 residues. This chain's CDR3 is CASSQTPSSYNEQFF. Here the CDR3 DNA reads TGTGCCAGCAGTCAAACACCGAGCTCCTACAATGAGCAGTTCTTC. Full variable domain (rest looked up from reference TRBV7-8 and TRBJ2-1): GAGVSQSPRYKVAKRGQDVALRCDPISGHVSLFWYQQALGQGPEFLTYFQNEAQLDKSGLPSDRFFAERPEGSVSTLKIQRTQQEDSAVYLCASSQTPSSYNEQFFGPGTRLTVL.

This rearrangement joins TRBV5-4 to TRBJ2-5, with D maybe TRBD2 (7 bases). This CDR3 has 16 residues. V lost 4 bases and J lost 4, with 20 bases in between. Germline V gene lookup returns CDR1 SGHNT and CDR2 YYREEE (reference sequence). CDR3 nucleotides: TGTGCCAGCAGCCCCGAGGGGGGGGCCACAGGAGAGACCCAGTACTTC. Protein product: CASSPEGGATGETQYF. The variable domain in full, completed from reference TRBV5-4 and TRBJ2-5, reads ETGVTQSPTHLIKTRGQQVTLRCSSQSGHNTVSWYQQALGQGPQFIFQYYREEENGRGNFPPRFSGLQFPNYSSELNVNALELDDSALYLCASSPEGGATGETQYFGPGTRLLVL.

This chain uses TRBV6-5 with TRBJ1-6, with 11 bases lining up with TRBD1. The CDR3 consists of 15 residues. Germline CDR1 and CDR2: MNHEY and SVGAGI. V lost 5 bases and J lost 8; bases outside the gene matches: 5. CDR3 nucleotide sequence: TGTGCCAGCAGTCTCCGGGGACAGGGGGATTCACCCCTCCACTTT. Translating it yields CASSLRGQGDSPLHF.

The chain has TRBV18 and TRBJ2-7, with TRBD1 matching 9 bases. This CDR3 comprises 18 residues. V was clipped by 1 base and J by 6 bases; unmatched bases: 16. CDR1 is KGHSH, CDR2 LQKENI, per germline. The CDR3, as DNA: TGTGCCAGCTCACCACTTCCCCCCCGGGACAGGGTCTTTACCGAGCAGTACTTC. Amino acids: CASSPLPPRDRVFTEQYF.

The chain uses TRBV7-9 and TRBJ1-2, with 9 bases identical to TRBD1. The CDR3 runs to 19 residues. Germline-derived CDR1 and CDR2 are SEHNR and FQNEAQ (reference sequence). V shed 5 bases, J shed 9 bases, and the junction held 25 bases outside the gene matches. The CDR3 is CASSERSPGQGRLEVRYTF. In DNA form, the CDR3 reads TGTGCCAGCAGCGAAAGGTCCCCCGGACAGGGGAGGTTGGAAGTTCGCTACACCTTC. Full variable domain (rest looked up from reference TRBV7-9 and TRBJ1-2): DTGVSQNPRHKITKRGQNVTFRCDPISEHNRLYWYRQTLGQGPEFLTYFQNEAQLEKSRLLSDRFSAERPKGSFSTLEIQRTEQGDSAMYLCASSERSPGQGRLEVRYTFGSGTRLTVV.

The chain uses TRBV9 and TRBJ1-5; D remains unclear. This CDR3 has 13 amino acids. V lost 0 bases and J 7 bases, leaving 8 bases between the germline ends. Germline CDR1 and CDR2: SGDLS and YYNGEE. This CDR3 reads CASSVDVGQPQHF. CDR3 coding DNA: TGTGCCAGCAGCGTAGACGTGGGGCAGCCCCAGCATTTT.

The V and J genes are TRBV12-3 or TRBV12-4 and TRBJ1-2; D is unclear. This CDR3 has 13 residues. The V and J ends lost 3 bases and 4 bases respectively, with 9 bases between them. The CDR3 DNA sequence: TGTGCCAGCAGTTTTGAGGGCTCCTATGGCTACACCTTC. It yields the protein CASSFEGSYGYTF.

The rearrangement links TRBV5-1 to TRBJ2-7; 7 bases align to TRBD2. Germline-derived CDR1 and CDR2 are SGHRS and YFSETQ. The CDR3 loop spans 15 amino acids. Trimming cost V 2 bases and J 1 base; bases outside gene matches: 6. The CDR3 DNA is TGCGCCAGCAGCTTAAGCGGGACCCCATCCTACGAGCAGTACTTC. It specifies CASSLSGTPSYEQYF.

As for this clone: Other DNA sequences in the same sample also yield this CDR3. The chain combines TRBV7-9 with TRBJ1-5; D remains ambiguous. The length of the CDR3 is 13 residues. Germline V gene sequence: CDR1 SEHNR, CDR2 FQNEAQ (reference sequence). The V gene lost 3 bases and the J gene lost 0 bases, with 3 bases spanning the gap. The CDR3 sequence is CASSFGSNQPQHF. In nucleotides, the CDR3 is TGTGCCAGCAGCTTCGGTAGCAATCAGCCCCAGCATTTT.

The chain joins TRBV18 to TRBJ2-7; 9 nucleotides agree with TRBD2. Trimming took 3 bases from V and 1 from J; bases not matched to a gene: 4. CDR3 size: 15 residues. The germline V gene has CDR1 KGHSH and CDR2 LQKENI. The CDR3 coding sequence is TGTGCCAGCTCACCGGAGGCGGGAGGGTCCTACGAGCAGTACTTC. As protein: CASSPEAGGSYEQYF. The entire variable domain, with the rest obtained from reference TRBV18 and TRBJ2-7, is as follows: NAGVMQNPRHLVRRRGQEARLRCSPMKGHSHVYWYRQLPEEGLKFMVYLQKENIIDESGMPKERFSAEFPKEGPSILRIQQVVRGDSAAYFCASSPEAGGSYEQYFGPGTRLTVT.

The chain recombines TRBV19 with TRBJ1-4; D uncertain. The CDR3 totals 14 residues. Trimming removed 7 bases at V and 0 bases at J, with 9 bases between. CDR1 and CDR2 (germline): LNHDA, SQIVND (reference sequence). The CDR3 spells CASTATPTNEKLFF. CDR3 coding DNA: TGTGCCAGTACCGCAACACCAACTAATGAAAAACTGTTTTTT. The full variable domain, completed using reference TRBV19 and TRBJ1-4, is DGGITQSPKYLFRKEGQNVTLSCEQNLNHDAMYWYRQDPGQGLRLIYYSQIVNDFQKGDIAEGYSVSREKKESFPLTVTSAQKNPTAFYLCASTATPTNEKLFFGSGTQLSVL.

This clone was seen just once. The CDR3 bases are TGTGCCAGCAGTTACTTAACCGAGGGACAAGGCTATGGCTACACCTTC. Its translation: CASSYLTEGQGYGYTF. V gene TRBV6-5 combines with J gene TRBJ1-2, with D perhaps matching TRBD1 (6 bases). This CDR3 has 16 residues. Germline CDR1 reads MNHEY; CDR2 reads SVGAGI. Trimming cost V 1 base and J 4 bases, with 16 bases left between them.

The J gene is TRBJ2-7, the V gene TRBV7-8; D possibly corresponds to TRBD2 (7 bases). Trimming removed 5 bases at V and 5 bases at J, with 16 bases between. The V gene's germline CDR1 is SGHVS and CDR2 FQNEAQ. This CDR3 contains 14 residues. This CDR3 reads CASSLRGEGDEQYF. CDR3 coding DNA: TGTGCCAGCAGCCTCCGAGGGGAGGGGGACGAGCAGTACTTC.

The CDR3 here is CASSISVTSYEQYF. DNA of the CDR3: TGTGCCAGTAGTATTAGCGTCACCTCCTACGAGCAGTACTTC. The genes are TRBV19 and TRBJ2-7; D is perhaps TRBD2 (5 bases). Germline-derived CDR1 and CDR2 are LNHDA and SQIVND (reference sequence). The V end was cut by 3 bases, the J end by 0 bases, with 9 bases between. This CDR3 contains 14 residues. Based on the CDR3 plus reference TRBV19 and TRBJ2-7, the full variable domain is DGGITQSPKYLFRKEGQNVTLSCEQNLNHDAMYWYRQDPGQGLRLIYYSQIVNDFQKGDIAEGYSVSREKKESFPLTVTSAQKNPTAFYLCASSISVTSYEQYFGPGTRLTVT.

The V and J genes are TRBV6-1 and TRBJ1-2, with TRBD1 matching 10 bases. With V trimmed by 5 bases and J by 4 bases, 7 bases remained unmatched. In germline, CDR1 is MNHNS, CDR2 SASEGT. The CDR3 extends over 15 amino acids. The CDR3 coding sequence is TGTGCCAGCAGTCCCCCGGGACAGGGGTCCTATGGCTACACCTTC. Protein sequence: CASSPPGQGSYGYTF.

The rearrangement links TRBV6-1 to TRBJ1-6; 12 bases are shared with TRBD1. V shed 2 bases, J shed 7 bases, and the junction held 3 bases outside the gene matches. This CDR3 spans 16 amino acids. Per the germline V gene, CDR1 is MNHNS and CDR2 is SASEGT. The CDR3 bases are TGTGCCAGCAGTGAAAGAGGGACAGGGGGCAATTCACCCCTCCACTTT. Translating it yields CASSERGTGGNSPLHF.

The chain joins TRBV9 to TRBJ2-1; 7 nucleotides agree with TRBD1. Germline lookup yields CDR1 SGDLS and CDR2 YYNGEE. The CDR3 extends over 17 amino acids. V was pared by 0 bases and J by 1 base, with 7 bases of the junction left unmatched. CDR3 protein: CASSVEEEGASYNEQFF. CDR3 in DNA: TGTGCCAGCAGCGTAGAAGAAGAGGGGGCTTCCTACAATGAGCAGTTCTTC.

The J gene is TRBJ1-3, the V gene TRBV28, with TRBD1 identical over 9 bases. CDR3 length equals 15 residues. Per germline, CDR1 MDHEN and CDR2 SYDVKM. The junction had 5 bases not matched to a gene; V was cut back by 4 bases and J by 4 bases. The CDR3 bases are TGTGCCAGCAGTTCCCTACAGGGGGCAGGAAACACCATATATTTT. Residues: CASSSLQGAGNTIYF.

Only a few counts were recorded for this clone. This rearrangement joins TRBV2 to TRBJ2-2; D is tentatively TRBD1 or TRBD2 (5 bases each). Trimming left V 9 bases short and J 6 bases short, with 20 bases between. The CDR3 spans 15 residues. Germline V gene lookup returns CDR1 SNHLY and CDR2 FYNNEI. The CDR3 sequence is CASCLEGLGAGELFF. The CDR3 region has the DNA TGTGCCAGTTGTTTAGAGGGGTTGGGGGCCGGGGAGCTGTTTTTT.

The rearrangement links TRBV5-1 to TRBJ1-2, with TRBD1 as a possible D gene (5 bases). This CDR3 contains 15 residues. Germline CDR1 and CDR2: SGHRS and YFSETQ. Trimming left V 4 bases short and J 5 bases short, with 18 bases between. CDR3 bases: TGCGCCAGCAGCCCGGAGGGTACAGGCGCATATGGCTACACCTTC. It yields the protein CASSPEGTGAYGYTF.

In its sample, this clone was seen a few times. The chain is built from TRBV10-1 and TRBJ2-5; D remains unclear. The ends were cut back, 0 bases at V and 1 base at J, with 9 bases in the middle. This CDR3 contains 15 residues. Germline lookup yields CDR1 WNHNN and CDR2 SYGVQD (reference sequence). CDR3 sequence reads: CASSESEQSQETQYF. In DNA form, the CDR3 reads TGCGCCAGCAGTGAGTCGGAGCAGTCCCAAGAGACCCAGTACTTC.

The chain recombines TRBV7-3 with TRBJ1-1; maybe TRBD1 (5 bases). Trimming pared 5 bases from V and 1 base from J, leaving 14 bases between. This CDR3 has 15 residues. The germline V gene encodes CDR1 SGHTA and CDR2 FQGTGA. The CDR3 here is CASSPRQPRNTEAFF. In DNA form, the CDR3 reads TGTGCCAGCAGCCCCAGACAGCCCAGGAACACTGAAGCTTTCTTT.

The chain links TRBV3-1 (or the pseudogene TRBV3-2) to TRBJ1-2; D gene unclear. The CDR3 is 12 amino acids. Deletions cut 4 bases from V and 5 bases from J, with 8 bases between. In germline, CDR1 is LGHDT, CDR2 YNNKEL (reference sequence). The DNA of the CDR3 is TGTGCCAGCAGCCTTGCCCCATATGGCTACACCTTC. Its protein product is CASSLAPYGYTF.

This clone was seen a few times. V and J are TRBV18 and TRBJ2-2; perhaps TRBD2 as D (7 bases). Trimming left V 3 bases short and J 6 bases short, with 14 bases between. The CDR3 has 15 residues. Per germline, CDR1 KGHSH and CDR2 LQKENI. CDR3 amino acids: CASSPLQGRAGELFF. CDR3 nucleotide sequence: TGTGCCAGCTCACCGCTTCAGGGGAGGGCCGGGGAGCTGTTTTTT. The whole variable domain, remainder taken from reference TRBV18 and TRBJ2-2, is NAGVMQNPRHLVRRRGQEARLRCSPMKGHSHVYWYRQLPEEGLKFMVYLQKENIIDESGMPKERFSAEFPKEGPSILRIQQVVRGDSAAYFCASSPLQGRAGELFFGEGSRLTVL.

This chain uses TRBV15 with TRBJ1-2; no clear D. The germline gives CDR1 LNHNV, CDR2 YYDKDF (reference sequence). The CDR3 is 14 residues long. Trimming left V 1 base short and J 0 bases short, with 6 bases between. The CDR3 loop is CATSRGHSNYGYTF. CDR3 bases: TGTGCCACCAGCAGAGGACATTCTAACTATGGCTACACCTTC.